These 25 T cell receptor beta chains were all obtained from the same sample, sequenced in a study of T cells after yellow fever vaccination. TCRdb fed the 5' RACE reads into MiXCR, producing one record per CDR3 protein. The sample has about 250,000 distinct CDR3 sequences, about 3.5% seen once. The sequenced sample was PBMCs, obtained 15 days after the yellow fever booster vaccination. The receptors were sampled from a man between 18 and 35 years old who received the YFV17D yellow fever vaccine.

Notes on this clonotype: This clone may be a read error of a much larger clone one base away. V is TRBV19 and J is TRBJ1-6, with no clear D. V lost 5 bases, J lost 6 bases, and 20 bases lay in between. Per germline, CDR1 LNHDA and CDR2 SQIVND (reference sequence). The CDR3 is 17 amino acids. This CDR3 is CASSPRGVQWINSPLHF. Here the CDR3 DNA reads TGTGCCAGTAGTCCACGAGGAGTACAGTGGATTAATTCACCCCTCCACTTT.

This clonotype occurred many times. One junction end does not reproduce the germline sequence, and a read error may be involved. V and J are TRBV10-3 and TRBJ2-1; 9 nucleotides line up with TRBD2. The CDR3 totals 13 residues. Germline loops: CDR1 ENHRY, CDR2 SYGVKD. This CDR3 reads CAISAGGPNEQFF. DNA for the CDR3: TGTGCTATCAGTGCGGGGGGGCCGAATGAGCAGTTCTTC.

Many counts were recorded for this clonotype. The chain combines TRBV12-5 with TRBJ2-7, with unresolved D. Germline CDR1 reads LGHNT; CDR2 reads FRNRAP. The CDR3 consists of 12 residues. Trimming took 5 bases from V and 1 from J, leaving 6 bases between them. The CDR3 here is CASGPGSYEQYF. CDR3 coding DNA: TGTGCTAGTGGTCCCGGTTCCTACGAGCAGTACTTC. Drawing the rest from reference TRBV12-5 and TRBJ2-7, the complete variable domain is DARVTQTPRHKVTEMGQEVTMRCQPILGHNTVFWYRQTMMQGLELLAYFRNRAPLDDSGMPKDRFSAEMPDATLATLKIQPSEPRDSAVYFCASGPGSYEQYFGPGTRLTVT.

This clonotype has at least ten counts. The chain has TRBV6-5 and TRBJ1-6, with 7 nucleotides matching TRBD1. Germline V CDR1 and CDR2: MNHEY, SVGAGI. This CDR3 spans 19 amino acids. J was trimmed by 8 bases and V by 0 bases; bases with no gene match: 16. The DNA of the CDR3 is TGTGCCAGCAGTTACTCACCCCCTGTGGGGACAGCGACCTATTCACCCCTCCACTTT. Translated: CASSYSPPVGTATYSPLHF.

This clonotype was seen at least ten times. CDR3 sequence reads: CASSWRGGSYNEQFF. The CDR3 region has the DNA TGTGCCAGCAGCTGGCGGGGGGGCTCCTACAATGAGCAGTTCTTC. The chain joins TRBV7-2 to TRBJ2-1, with TRBD2 matching 9 bases. Trimming cost V 4 bases and J 0 bases; bases outside gene matches: 1. Germline CDR1 SGHTA, CDR2 FQGNSA. The CDR3 covers 15 residues.

The sample holds many counts of this clonotype. V gene TRBV10-3 combines with J gene TRBJ2-7; 10 bases agree with TRBD1. Germline CDR1 reads ENHRY; CDR2 reads SYGVKD. CDR3 length: 13 amino acids. V lost 11 bases to trimming and J lost 3 bases; unmatched junction nucleotides: 7. The CDR3 DNA is TGTGCCGCTAGCCGGGACAGGGGCTACGAGCAGTACTTC. Its protein product is CAASRDRGYEQYF.

The table lists this clonotype with many counts. The chain's CDR3 is CASSSDAGGEYF. The CDR3 coding sequence is TGTGCCAGCAGCTCCGATGCTGGGGGGGAGTATTTT. The V and J genes are TRBV7-9 and TRBJ2-3; 7 nucleotides agree with TRBD2. V was pared by 4 bases and J by 13 bases, with 8 bases of the junction left unmatched. The CDR3 sequence is 12 residues long. Germline V gives CDR1 SEHNR, CDR2 FQNEAQ (reference sequence).

This clonotype was counted at least ten times. The V call is TRBV29-1, the J call TRBJ1-1; a possible D gene is TRBD1 (6 bases). The V gene lost 7 bases and the J gene lost 0 bases, with 12 bases spanning the gap. Germline CDR1 and CDR2: SQVTM and ANQGSEA. The CDR3 loop spans 13 amino acids. The CDR3 is CSANRELNTEAFF. The CDR3 DNA reads as TGCAGCGCGAACAGGGAATTGAACACTGAAGCTTTCTTT.

This clonotype has ten or more counts. This chain links TRBV6-2 or TRBV6-3 with TRBJ2-1; 9 bases fit TRBD1. The CDR3 extends over 15 amino acids. The V and J ends lost 2 bases and 7 bases, in that order; junction bases with no gene match: 6. In germline, CDR1 is MNHEY, CDR2 SVGEGT. This CDR3 is CASSYGQGLINEQFF. DNA for the CDR3: TGTGCCAGCAGTTACGGACAGGGGTTAATAAATGAGCAGTTCTTC.

This clonotype was counted at least ten times. The V and J genes are TRBV18 and TRBJ1-2; 11 bases are shared with TRBD1. The CDR3 has 14 residues. Germline CDR1 is KGHSH and CDR2 is LQKENI. Trimming removed 8 bases from V and 5 bases from J; junction bases left unmatched: 7. The CDR3 nucleotides are TGTGCCAGCACCCCGGGACAGGGGGAATATGGCTACACCTTC. Protein sequence: CASTPGQGEYGYTF.

The sample holds many counts of this clonotype. This chain links TRBV5-1 with TRBJ1-3, with D possibly being TRBD1 (5 bases). This CDR3 is 14 amino acids long. In germline, CDR1 is SGHRS, CDR2 YFSETQ. Trimming cost V 1 base and J 7 bases, with 12 bases left between them. Here the CDR3 reads CASSLYGDGNTIYF. CDR3 nucleotide sequence: TGCGCCAGCAGCTTGTACGGGGACGGCAACACCATATATTTT.

This chain joins TRBV19 and TRBJ2-3; D possibly uses TRBD1 or TRBD2 (6 bases each). The germline V and J ends were trimmed by 6 bases and 5 bases, with 18 bases remaining between them. The CDR3 totals 15 residues. Germline CDR1 LNHDA, CDR2 SQIVND (reference sequence). CDR3 protein: CASSRSSVRGDTQYF. The CDR3 DNA reads as TGTGCCAGTAGCCGCTCTAGCGTCAGGGGAGATACGCAGTATTTT.

This clonotype showed up many times. This chain links TRBV9 with TRBJ2-2; 7 bases align to TRBD1. J lost 2 bases, V lost 8 bases, and 3 bases had no gene match. The germline V gene has CDR1 SGDLS and CDR2 YYNGEE. CDR3 length: 13 amino acids. The chain's CDR3 is CASTGENTGELFF. In nucleotides, the CDR3 is TGTGCCAGTACAGGGGAAAACACCGGGGAGCTGTTTTTT. Full variable domain (missing parts from reference TRBV9 and TRBJ2-2): DSGVTQTPKHLITATGQRVTLRCSPRSGDLSVYWYQQSLDQGLQFLIQYYNGEERAKGNILERFSAQQFPDLHSELNLSSLELGDSALYFCASTGENTGELFFGEGSRLTVL.

This clonotype was seen ten or more times. The CDR3 loop is CSVDLGLNTEAFF. In DNA, the CDR3 is TGCAGCGTTGATCTGGGATTGAACACTGAAGCTTTCTTT. The chain uses TRBV29-1 and TRBJ1-1, with D unresolved. CDR1 SQVTM and CDR2 ANQGSEA come from the germline V gene. Trimming took off 3 bases at V and 0 bases at J, with 8 bases between the two ends. The CDR3 has 13 residues.

The chain couples TRBV20-1 to TRBJ2-7; 7 bases are shared with TRBD1. The V and J ends lost 0 bases and 1 base, in that order; junction bases with no gene match: 6. CDR1 is DFQATT and CDR2 is SNEGSKA in the germline V gene (reference sequence). The CDR3 runs to 15 residues. CDR3 in amino acids: CSAREQGLGSYEQYF. CDR3 nucleotides: TGCAGTGCTAGAGAACAGGGGTTAGGATCCTACGAGCAGTACTTC.

To note about this clonotype: A much larger clone is a single base away; this may be a read error. As DNA, the CDR3 is TGCGCCAGCAGCTCGGGACAGCCCTTTGGCTACACCTTC. It codes for CASSSGQPFGYTF. The chain joins TRBV5-1 to TRBJ1-2, with TRBD1 identical over 7 bases. V trimming: 3 bases; J trimming: 7 bases; junction bases outside the gene matches: 6. The CDR3 sequence is 13 residues long. Germline CDR1 and CDR2: SGHRS and YFSETQ.

This clonotype was recorded at least ten times. The rearrangement uses TRBV27 and TRBJ1-5; 8 bases map to TRBD1. CDR3 length: 13 amino acids. Trimming removed 5 bases from V and 7 bases from J; junction bases left unmatched: 4. CDR1 is MNHEY, CDR2 SMNVEV, per germline (reference sequence). The CDR3 coding sequence is TGTGCCAGCAGTCAGGGGGCGTGGCAGCCCCAGCATTTT. It is translated as CASSQGAWQPQHF.

This clonotype was found many times. CDR3 sequence (DNA): TGCGCCAGCAGCCAACAGGGGGGACCCCTCAATGAGCAGTTCTTC. Protein product: CASSQQGGPLNEQFF. The chain joins TRBV4-3 to TRBJ2-1, with D maybe TRBD1 (7 bases). CDR1 and CDR2 (germline): LGHNA, YSLEER. Trimming removed 2 bases at V and 6 bases at J, with 14 bases between. The CDR3 has 15 residues.

This clonotype has a count of ten or more. The chain has TRBV4-1 and TRBJ1-6; no definite D call. The germline V gene has CDR1 MGHRA and CDR2 YSYEKL. The CDR3 sequence is 19 residues long. V was cut by 0 bases and J by 2 bases, with 17 bases left in between. The CDR3 loop is CASSQDHRTSGTYNSPLHF. CDR3 DNA: TGCGCCAGCAGCCAAGATCATCGGACCTCGGGTACCTATAATTCACCCCTCCACTTT.

The sample holds many counts of this clonotype. The V call is TRBV5-1, the J call TRBJ2-3; D uncertain. Germline values: CDR1 SGHRS, CDR2 YFSETQ. The CDR3 extends over 15 amino acids. V lost 0 bases and J 2 bases, leaving 10 bases between the germline ends. The CDR3 bases are TGCGCCAGCAGCTTGGCCATTCCCAACACAGATACGCAGTATTTT. Translating it yields CASSLAIPNTDTQYF.

This clonotype showed up many times. The chain recombines TRBV7-9 with TRBJ2-1; unclear D gene. CDR3 length equals 13 residues. Germline loops: CDR1 SEHNR, CDR2 FQNEAQ (reference sequence). V was shortened by 5 bases and J by 3 bases, with 8 bases between the two germline ends. CDR3 region: CASSPTGYNEQFF. In DNA form, the CDR3 reads TGTGCCAGCAGCCCTACCGGCTACAATGAGCAGTTCTTC.

The rearrangement joins TRBV7-2 to TRBJ2-6; D is uncertain. This CDR3 is built from 16 residues. The V gene's germline CDR1 is SGHTA and CDR2 FQGNSA. V dropped 2 bases and J dropped 0 bases, with 8 bases sitting between them. The CDR3 loop is CASSLLRYSGANVLTF. As DNA, the CDR3 is TGTGCCAGCAGCTTATTGAGATACTCTGGGGCCAACGTCCTGACTTTC. The whole variable domain, filled in from reference TRBV7-2 and TRBJ2-6, reads GAGVSQSPSNKVTEKGKDVELRCDPISGHTALYWYRQSLGQGLEFLIYFQGNSAPDKSGLPSDRFSAERTGGSVSTLTIQRTQQEDSAVYLCASSLLRYSGANVLTFGAGSRLTVL.

This clonotype was found many times. The chain couples TRBV12-3 or TRBV12-4 to TRBJ1-4; possibly TRBD1 for D (5 bases). V lost 0 bases, J lost 6 bases, and 8 bases lay in between. The CDR3 runs to 14 residues. CDR3 DNA: TGTGCCAGCAGTTTAGCCCGGGGCCATGAAAAACTGTTTTTT. Amino acid sequence: CASSLARGHEKLFF.

This clonotype was detected many times. The J gene is TRBJ1-5, the V gene TRBV4-3; the D is unclear. CDR1 and CDR2 (germline): LGHNA, YSLEER. The CDR3 runs 13 residues. Trimming took 0 bases from V and 7 from J, leaving 7 bases between them. The CDR3 bases are TGCGCCAGCAGCCAAGACCGGACCCAGCCCCAGCATTTT. It encodes CASSQDRTQPQHF.

Many counts were recorded for this clonotype. This chain links TRBV5-1 with TRBJ2-1; 8 bases agree with TRBD1. CDR3 size: 14 residues. Germline V gives CDR1 SGHRS, CDR2 YFSETQ. Germline trimming cut 8 bases from V and 7 bases from J; bases unmatched to any gene: 11. This CDR3 is CASNDRGYYNEQFF. DNA for the CDR3: TGCGCCAGTAACGACAGGGGATACTATAATGAGCAGTTCTTC.